Described below is a single TCR beta chain sequence and its context. Its specificity is unknown. Germline-derived CDR1 and CDR2 are SGHTA and FQGTGA. Trimming at V came to 1 base and at J to 6 bases, leaving 2 bases not matched to a gene. The CDR3 runs 15 residues. The entry originates in a study of T cell responses to AZD1222 COVID-19 vaccine. General study points: Spike-specific TCR depth and breadth grew after two AZD1222 doses. CD4 TCRs covered the whole spike, strongest at regions 160-218 and 743-854. No repertoire was sampled before or during the peak T cell response, only after it. It should be noted that donors were predominantly white British and more often female, and clonal diversity was possibly underestimated.

The method was immunoSEQ multiplex PCR; TCRdb's version includes in-frame clones alone and lacks a portion of them. The sample comprises some 130,000 clones, roughly 90% of which are singletons, and under 3.5% rests with the top ten. The receptor was derived from an adult in good health. The sequences come from peripheral blood, collected on day 0 of AZD1222 vaccination. The genes are TRBV7-3 and TRBJ2-2; 10 bases match TRBD2. The CDR3 spells CASSLMLAGAGELFF. The CDR3, as DNA: TGTGCCAGCAGCTTAATGCTAGCGGGAGCCGGGGAGCTGTTTTTT. The variable domain in full, completed from reference TRBV7-3 and TRBJ2-2, reads GAGVSQTPSNKVTEKGKYVELRCDPISGHTALYWYRQSLGQGPEFLIYFQGTGAADDSGLPNDRFFAVRPEGSVSTLKIQRTERGDSAVYLCASSLMLAGAGELFFGEGSRLTVL.